Following are 20 T cell receptor beta chains from one sample sequenced in a study of regulatory T cells in long-lasting Graves disease. Assembly of TCR beta libraries relied on iRepertoire HTBI primers together with Arm-PCR of CDR3 regions. TCRdb recomputed calls from the multiplex PCR reads with MiXCR, one row per CDR3 protein. The repertoire consists of some 410,000 distinct CDR3 sequences, with around 17% occurring once and the leading ten covering around 10%. Time point indicated: newly diagnosed GD, antithyroid drugs for less than 3 months. PBMC-derived RNA was used for the TCR library. The same specimen was also included in a second study, on T cells in Graves' hyperthyroidism and ophthalmopathy.

Sample: peripheral blood mononuclear cells (PBMCs), taken at new diagnosis, from a patient treated with antithyroid drugs. Receptor source: a woman aged 25 to 39 with Graves disease.

This clonotype occurred many times. This chain joins TRBV27 and TRBJ1-1, with a possible D match to TRBD1 (6 bases). Looked up from germline, CDR1 is MNHEY and CDR2 is SMNVEV (reference sequence). Trimming took off 6 bases at V and 7 bases at J, with 12 bases between the two ends. CDR3 length: 12 residues. CDR3 bases: TGTGCCAGCAGAAACAGGGTTAGTGAAGCTTTCTTT. As protein: CASRNRVSEAFF.

V is TRBV7-9 and J is TRBJ1-4; D is possibly TRBD1 (5 bases). The CDR3 sequence is 14 residues long. V was cut by 3 bases and J by 7 bases, with 12 bases left in between. The germline CDR1 and CDR2 sequences are SEHNR and FQNEAQ (reference sequence). The CDR3 sequence: CASSFQGRGEKLFF. The CDR3 nucleotides are TGTGCCAGCAGCTTCCAGGGAAGGGGTGAAAAACTGTTTTTT.

V gene TRBV24-1 combines with J gene TRBJ2-1; 9 positions match TRBD1. The V and J ends lost 4 bases and 7 bases, in that order; junction bases with no gene match: 10. Germline V CDR1 and CDR2: KGHDR, SFDVKD. The CDR3 is made up of 16 amino acids. The CDR3 protein is CATSDLLGTGMNEQFF. The CDR3 DNA reads as TGTGCCACCAGTGACCTGCTCGGGACAGGGATGAATGAGCAGTTCTTC.

At least ten counts were recorded for this clonotype. The chain has TRBV18 and TRBJ1-3; D call uncertain. The CDR3 covers 16 residues. The ends were cut back, 0 bases at V and 0 bases at J, with 9 bases in the middle. The germline V gene has CDR1 KGHSH and CDR2 LQKENI. The CDR3 DNA reads as TGTGCCAGCTCACCACCGGACGGAAGCTCTGGAAACACCATATATTTT. It is translated as CASSPPDGSSGNTIYF.

Ten or more counts support this clonotype. The V call is TRBV10-3, the J call TRBJ1-1; D gene ambiguous. CDR1 and CDR2 (germline): ENHRY, SYGVKD. The V end was cut by 7 bases, the J end by 1 base, with 10 bases between. The CDR3 has 13 amino acids. CDR3 sequence reads: CAIMLKENTEAFF. The CDR3 DNA is TGTGCCATCATGCTAAAGGAGAACACTGAAGCTTTCTTT.

This clonotype has just a few counts. In this CDR3 the conserved last residue, phenylalanine or tryptophan, is missing, so a read error is likely. The genes are TRBV10-3 and TRBJ2-7; the match to TRBD2 covers 7 bases. This CDR3 has 16 amino acids. Germline V gives CDR1 ENHRY, CDR2 SYGVKD. Losses at the gene ends were 3 bases for V and 2 bases for J; bases not matched to a gene: 10. CDR3 amino acids: CAISEVGTSDTYEQYL. Here the CDR3 DNA reads TGTGCCATCAGTGAAGTCGGTACTAGCGATACCTACGAGCAGTACCTC.

This chain joins TRBV12-5 and TRBJ2-1; 9 nucleotides align to TRBD1. Germline V lookup: CDR1 LGHNT, CDR2 FRNRAP. The CDR3 has 15 residues. V lost 7 bases and J lost 6; bases outside the gene matches: 10. CDR3 nucleotide sequence: TGTGCTAGTGCCGGTGGGACAGGGCACTTCAATGAGCAGTTCTTC. This sequence encodes CASAGGTGHFNEQFF.

Ten or more counts support this clonotype. The chain has TRBV30 and TRBJ2-1; 10 nucleotides line up with TRBD2. CDR1 is GTSNPN, CDR2 SVGIG, per germline (reference sequence). The CDR3 extends over 17 amino acids. Unmatched junction bases numbered 14, after V lost 0 bases and J lost 9 bases. CDR3 DNA: TGTGCCTGGAGTGTACTTAGATGGCTAGCGGGAGCGCGTGAGCAGTTCTTC. Translation gives CAWSVLRWLAGAREQFF.

This clonotype was detected ten times or more. This chain connects TRBV11-2 to TRBJ2-5, with 11 bases fitting TRBD2. Germline values: CDR1 SGHAT, CDR2 FQNNGV. Trimming took 6 bases from V and 4 from J; bases not matched to a gene: 7. The CDR3 loop spans 15 amino acids. CDR3 bases: TGTGCCAGCAGACCCCTAGCGGGAGGTGGAGAGACCCAGTACTTC. This gives the protein CASRPLAGGGETQYF.

This clonotype occurred many times. The chain joins TRBV12-3 or TRBV12-4 to TRBJ2-7, with 7 bases lining up with TRBD1. There are 16 residues in the CDR3. Unmatched junction bases numbered 13, after V lost 4 bases and J lost 4 bases. As DNA, the CDR3 is TGTGCCAGCAGTTCAATCGAGACAGGGTCCCGTTACGAGCAGTACTTC. The encoded protein is CASSSIETGSRYEQYF.

This clonotype appeared a few times. A single base separates this from a much larger clone, so it may be a read error. The chain carries TRBV28 and TRBJ2-2; 9 nucleotides align to TRBD1. The CDR3 spans 15 residues. Germline V lookup: CDR1 MDHEN, CDR2 SYDVKM. With 6 bases clipped from V and 3 bases from J, the junction kept 5 bases outside the gene matches. The DNA of the CDR3 is TGTGCCAGCAGCCCCGACAGGGGGTACACCGGGGAGCTGTTTTTT. Its translation is CASSPDRGYTGELFF.

This chain links TRBV4-1 with TRBJ2-1; D might be TRBD1 (5 bases). The germline V and J ends were trimmed by 4 bases and 6 bases, with 10 bases remaining between them. The CDR3 is 13 amino acids. In germline, CDR1 is MGHRA, CDR2 YSYEKL. CDR3 nucleotides: TGCGCCAGCAGCCGCAATCAGGGCAATGAGCAGTTCTTC. It codes for CASSRNQGNEQFF.

This clonotype came up many times. J is TRBJ2-4 and V is TRBV28; 7 bases align to TRBD1. Germline V gives CDR1 MDHEN, CDR2 SYDVKM. This CDR3 comprises 14 residues. V was pared by 2 bases and J by 5 bases, with 3 bases of the junction left unmatched. The CDR3: CASSLGTDQNIQYF. CDR3 in DNA: TGTGCCAGCAGTTTAGGGACAGACCAAAACATTCAGTACTTC.

This clonotype was detected many times. The chain combines TRBV11-3 with TRBJ2-3; unclear D gene. V lost 8 bases and J 0 bases, leaving 9 bases between the germline ends. Germline V gives CDR1 SGHNT, CDR2 YENEEA. This CDR3 is 13 amino acids long. CDR3 nucleotide sequence: TGTGCCAGCGGGCAGGCAAGCACAGATACGCAGTATTTT. It is translated as CASGQASTDTQYF.

With regard to this clonotype: A junction end diverges from the germline sequence, so it may reflect a read error. The chain employs TRBV6-2 or TRBV6-3 and TRBJ2-2; 7 bases fit TRBD1. Germline CDR1 and CDR2: MNHEY and SVGEGT. The CDR3 length is 14 residues. This chain's CDR3 is CTSKRTGNTGELFF. The CDR3 DNA sequence: TGTACCAGCAAACGGACAGGGAACACCGGGGAGCTGTTTTTT.

This clonotype was seen ten or more times. The gene calls are TRBV7-3 and TRBJ2-1; 8 nucleotides align to TRBD2. The CDR3 has 14 residues. Losses at the gene ends were 8 bases for V and 10 bases for J; bases not matched to a gene: 13. The germline V gene encodes CDR1 SGHTA and CDR2 FQGTGA. The CDR3 loop reads CASVGGRRYWEQFF. The CDR3 DNA reads as TGTGCCAGCGTTGGCGGGAGGCGATATTGGGAGCAGTTCTTC.

This clonotype occurred a few times. The J gene is TRBJ2-3, the V gene TRBV7-9, with D tentatively TRBD1 (5 bases). V gave up 5 bases and J gave up 0 bases, with 9 bases separating them. Germline V lookup: CDR1 SEHNR, CDR2 FQNEAQ (reference sequence). The CDR3 has 14 residues. This CDR3 is CASSLRQSTDTQYF. The CDR3 bases are TGTGCCAGCAGCCTTCGACAGAGCACAGATACGCAGTATTTT.

The chain combines TRBV6-2 or TRBV6-3 with TRBJ2-1; D uncertain. Per the germline V gene, CDR1 is MNHEY and CDR2 is SVGEGT. The CDR3 length is 12 residues. The ends were cut back, 0 bases at V and 6 bases at J, with 3 bases in the middle. CDR3 sequence (DNA): TGTGCCAGCAGTTACTCGATCAATGAGCAGTTCTTC. Protein sequence: CASSYSINEQFF.

The chain couples TRBV4-1 to TRBJ2-3; possible D gene TRBD2, 6 bases. Trimming cost V 2 bases and J 6 bases, with 12 bases left between them. CDR3 length equals 14 residues. Looked up from germline, CDR1 is MGHRA and CDR2 is YSYEKL. CDR3 loop: CASSQIGGADTQYF. The CDR3 bases are TGCGCCAGCAGCCAAATAGGAGGGGCGGATACGCAGTATTTT.

This clonotype was seen ten or more times. The chain links TRBV30 to TRBJ2-2, with D tentatively TRBD1 (6 bases). V lost 4 bases and J lost 5, with 11 bases in between. Germline V lookup: CDR1 GTSNPN, CDR2 SVGIG (reference sequence). This CDR3 is 13 amino acids long. The CDR3 DNA follows: TGTGCCTGGACAGGGGTTACGACCGGGGAGCTGTTTTTT. Protein sequence: CAWTGVTTGELFF.